This is a list of T cell receptor beta chains from one sample in a study of shared clonotypes between healthy human individuals. The repertoire was sequenced with immunoSEQ multiplex PCR; TCRdb's copy has only in-frame clones and lacks some. The sample records about 1 million clones, around 75% being singletons. Source material: memory CD4+ T cells sorted from blood. These receptors were obtained from a man younger than 35 in good health. Each CDR3 is given with its conserved first and last residue. A D gene is named only where the DNA matches it firmly. Size values are once, few and many counts, or a class for expanded clones, and some rows have none.

v_gene: TRBV19; j_gene: TRBJ1-1; abundance: .; d_gene: .; CDR3aa: CASRVDSYTEAFF; CDR3nt: TGTGCCAGCCGAGTGGACAGCTACACTGAAGCTTTCTTT
v_gene: TRBV6-1; j_gene: TRBJ2-5; abundance: .; d_gene: TRBD1; CDR3aa: CASSDLRDRVGWETQYF; CDR3nt: TGTGCCAGCAGTGATCTCAGGGACAGGGTAGGATGGGAGACCCAGTACTTC
v_gene: TRBV6-5; j_gene: TRBJ1-5; abundance: .; d_gene: .; CDR3aa: CASSYSVRQPQHF; CDR3nt: TGTGCCAGCAGTTACTCGGTGCGTCAGCCCCAGCATTTT
v_gene: TRBV7-8; j_gene: TRBJ2-2; abundance: few; d_gene: .; CDR3aa: CASSAFGELFF; CDR3nt: TGTGCCAGCAGCGCCTTCGGGGAGCTGTTTTTT
v_gene: TRBV14; j_gene: TRBJ2-1; abundance: .; d_gene: TRBD2; CDR3aa: CASSQDRTSGSAYNEQFF; CDR3nt: TGTGCCAGCAGCCAAGATAGGACTAGCGGGAGTGCCTACAATGAGCAGTTCTTC
v_gene: TRBV6-1; j_gene: TRBJ2-7; abundance: few; d_gene: .; CDR3aa: CASRFEGGQYF; CDR3nt: TGTGCCAGCAGGTTCGAGGGTGGGCAGTACTTC
v_gene: TRBV5-1; j_gene: TRBJ2-7; abundance: few; d_gene: .; CDR3aa: CASSPVGPSLGEQYF; CDR3nt: TGCGCCAGCAGCCCGGTAGGACCCAGCCTGGGTGAGCAGTACTTC
v_gene: TRBV6-5; j_gene: TRBJ1-1; abundance: .; d_gene: .; CDR3aa: CASSYSAQWGAEAFF; CDR3nt: TGTGCCAGCAGTTACTCCGCCCAGTGGGGCGCTGAAGCTTTCTTT
v_gene: TRBV7-2; j_gene: TRBJ2-7; abundance: .; d_gene: TRBD2; CDR3aa: CASSVATSGRAYEQYF; CDR3nt: TGTGCCAGCAGCGTAGCGACTAGCGGGAGAGCCTACGAGCAGTACTTC
v_gene: TRBV2; j_gene: TRBJ2-7; abundance: many; d_gene: .; CDR3aa: CASSTHYQGSEQYF; CDR3nt: TGTGCCAGCAGTACCCATTACCAGGGATCCGAGCAGTACTTC
v_gene: TRBV7-2; j_gene: TRBJ2-7; abundance: .; d_gene: TRBD2; CDR3aa: CASSPPGRGGEQYF; CDR3nt: TGTGCCAGCAGCCCACCCGGACGCGGGGGCGAGCAGTACTTC
v_gene: TRBV30; j_gene: TRBJ1-1; abundance: few; d_gene: .; CDR3aa: CAWSVRGIGAFF; CDR3nt: TGTGCCTGGAGTGTACGGGGGATTGGAGCTTTCTTT
v_gene: TRBV27; j_gene: TRBJ2-1; abundance: .; d_gene: TRBD2; CDR3aa: CASSALTSGRGNEQFF; CDR3nt: TGTGCCAGCAGCGCCCTGACTAGCGGCCGGGGGAATGAGCAGTTCTTC
v_gene: TRBV27; j_gene: TRBJ2-7; abundance: .; d_gene: TRBD2; CDR3aa: CASSFGVLAGSVTGEQYF; CDR3nt: TGTGCCAGCAGTTTCGGTGTACTAGCGGGATCAGTCACGGGGGAGCAGTACTTC
v_gene: TRBV29-1; j_gene: TRBJ1-1; abundance: .; d_gene: .; CDR3aa: CSVDQGRTEAFF; CDR3nt: TGCAGCGTTGATCAGGGGAGAACTGAAGCTTTCTTT
v_gene: TRBV9; j_gene: TRBJ1-6; abundance: .; d_gene: .; CDR3aa: CASSVNQGNSPLHF; CDR3nt: TGTGCCAGCAGCGTAAACCAGGGGAATTCACCCCTCCACTTT
v_gene: TRBV15; j_gene: TRBJ2-7; abundance: .; d_gene: .; CDR3aa: CATSRDRKGAGEQYF; CDR3nt: TGTGCCACCAGCAGAGATCGGAAAGGGGCGGGCGAGCAGTACTTC
v_gene: TRBV6-1; j_gene: TRBJ1-1; abundance: .; d_gene: .; CDR3aa: CAARVRTMNTEAFF; CDR3nt: TGTGCCGCACGAGTTCGGACGATGAACACTGAAGCTTTCTTT
v_gene: TRBV18; j_gene: TRBJ2-7; abundance: .; d_gene: .; CDR3aa: CASSPAGIYEQYF; CDR3nt: TGTGCCAGCTCACCAGCAGGGATCTACGAGCAGTACTTC
v_gene: TRBV5-4; j_gene: TRBJ2-2; abundance: few; d_gene: .; CDR3aa: CASSLGENTGELFF; CDR3nt: TGTGCCAGCAGCTTGGGTGAGAACACCGGGGAGCTGTTTTTT
v_gene: TRBV5-1; j_gene: TRBJ2-3; abundance: .; d_gene: TRBD2; CDR3aa: CASSPGGTSSDTQYF; CDR3nt: TGCGCCAGCAGCCCGGGAGGGACATCATCAGATACGCAGTATTTT
v_gene: TRBV5-1; j_gene: TRBJ1-2; abundance: .; d_gene: TRBD1; CDR3aa: CASSIGQGMGYTF; CDR3nt: TGCGCCAGCAGCATAGGACAGGGGATGGGCTACACCTTC
v_gene: TRBV12-5; j_gene: TRBJ2-7; abundance: .; d_gene: .; CDR3aa: CASGLEPIGEQYF; CDR3nt: TGTGCTAGTGGTTTGGAACCTATAGGGGAGCAGTACTTC
v_gene: TRBV5-1; j_gene: TRBJ2-3; abundance: once; d_gene: .; CDR3aa: CASSSVGERTDTQYF; CDR3nt: TGCGCCAGCAGCTCCGTTGGGGAACGCACAGATACGCAGTATTTT
v_gene: TRBV5-6; j_gene: TRBJ2-5; abundance: .; d_gene: .; CDR3aa: CASSSTGSGETQYF; CDR3nt: TGTGCCAGCAGCTCTACAGGGTCGGGGGAGACCCAGTACTTC
v_gene: TRBV2; j_gene: TRBJ2-2; abundance: .; d_gene: .; CDR3aa: CASGGTAHTGELFF; CDR3nt: TGTGCCAGCGGGGGGACGGCGCACACCGGGGAGCTGTTTTTT
v_gene: TRBV6-5; j_gene: TRBJ2-1; abundance: .; d_gene: TRBD2; CDR3aa: CASRPREGSYNEQFF; CDR3nt: TGTGCCAGCAGGCCTCGGGAGGGGAGTTACAATGAGCAGTTCTTC
v_gene: TRBV11-3; j_gene: TRBJ2-7; abundance: many; d_gene: TRBD1; CDR3aa: CASSLYGTESYEQYF; CDR3nt: TGTGCCAGCAGCTTATACGGGACAGAGTCCTACGAGCAGTACTTC
v_gene: TRBV6-5; j_gene: TRBJ1-3; abundance: .; d_gene: .; CDR3aa: CATRRETGNTIYF; CDR3nt: TGTGCCACCCGCCGGGAGACTGGAAACACCATATATTTT
v_gene: TRBV5-1; j_gene: TRBJ1-3; abundance: .; d_gene: .; CDR3aa: CASSEAGQGPDTIYF; CDR3nt: TGCGCCAGCAGCGAAGCGGGGCAGGGGCCGGACACCATATATTTT
v_gene: TRBV15; j_gene: TRBJ1-2; abundance: once; d_gene: TRBD1; CDR3aa: CATSRGTLGQGGEGYTF; CDR3nt: TGTGCCACCAGCAGGGGGACCCTGGGACAGGGAGGAGAGGGCTACACCTTC
v_gene: TRBV7-9; j_gene: TRBJ1-4; abundance: .; d_gene: TRBD1; CDR3aa: CASTPGTANNEKLFF; CDR3nt: TGTGCCAGCACCCCAGGGACAGCTAATAATGAAAAACTGTTTTTT
v_gene: TRBV19; j_gene: TRBJ1-2; abundance: .; d_gene: .; CDR3aa: CASRPQNYGYTF; CDR3nt: TGTGCCAGTAGACCCCAGAACTATGGCTACACCTTC
v_gene: TRBV18; j_gene: TRBJ2-1; abundance: .; d_gene: TRBD2; CDR3aa: CASSPGLASDEQFF; CDR3nt: TGTGCCAGCTCACCGGGACTAGCCAGCGATGAGCAGTTCTTC
v_gene: TRBV11-2; j_gene: TRBJ2-7; abundance: .; d_gene: .; CDR3aa: CASRGQAGYEQYF; CDR3nt: TGTGCCAGCCGGGGCCAGGCAGGCTACGAGCAGTACTTC
v_gene: TRBV7-6; j_gene: TRBJ2-3; abundance: .; d_gene: TRBD1; CDR3aa: CASSSPGTGNGDTQYF; CDR3nt: TGTGCCAGCAGCTCCCCCGGGACAGGGAACGGTGATACGCAGTATTTT
v_gene: TRBV19; j_gene: TRBJ2-2; abundance: .; d_gene: .; CDR3aa: CASSIVRTPGGELFF; CDR3nt: TGTGCCAGTAGTATAGTAAGGACCCCAGGCGGGGAGCTGTTTTTT
v_gene: TRBV5-1; j_gene: TRBJ2-1; abundance: few; d_gene: .; CDR3aa: CASSLRGASSYNEQFF; CDR3nt: TGCGCCAGCAGCTTGCGGGGGGCCAGCTCCTACAATGAGCAGTTCTTC
v_gene: TRBV6-5; j_gene: TRBJ2-3; abundance: once; d_gene: TRBD2; CDR3aa: CASCPGRAETDTQYF; CDR3nt: TGTGCCAGCTGCCCCGGGAGGGCCGAGACAGATACGCAGTATTTT
v_gene: TRBV30; j_gene: TRBJ2-2; abundance: few; d_gene: .; CDR3aa: CAGRYRGLIKIHTGELFF; CDR3nt: TGTGCCGGCCGGTACCGGGGTTTGATAAAAATTCACACCGGGGAGCTGTTTTTT
v_gene: TRBV7-8; j_gene: TRBJ1-1; abundance: .; d_gene: .; CDR3aa: CASSWGLDTEAFF; CDR3nt: TGTGCCAGCAGCTGGGGGCTAGACACTGAAGCTTTCTTT
v_gene: TRBV5-6; j_gene: TRBJ2-7; abundance: once; d_gene: .; CDR3aa: CASSLRGSYEQYF; CDR3nt: TGTGCCAGCAGCTTGAGGGGCTCCTACGAGCAGTACTTC
v_gene: TRBV7-9; j_gene: TRBJ2-2; abundance: .; d_gene: .; CDR3aa: CASSGPGENTGELFF; CDR3nt: TGTGCCAGCAGCGGTCCCGGAGAGAACACCGGGGAGCTGTTTTTT
v_gene: TRBV6-5; j_gene: TRBJ2-1; abundance: .; d_gene: TRBD2; CDR3aa: CASRTSGNNEQFF; CDR3nt: TGTGCCAGCCGGACTAGCGGAAACAATGAGCAGTTCTTC
v_gene: TRBV5-1; j_gene: TRBJ1-4; abundance: few; d_gene: .; CDR3aa: CASKPGAGSLNEKLFF; CDR3nt: TGCGCCAGCAAGCCCGGCGCTGGGTCCCTGAATGAAAAACTGTTTTTT
v_gene: TRBV27; j_gene: TRBJ1-1; abundance: .; d_gene: .; CDR3aa: CASSFGTPGVNAFF; CDR3nt: TGTGCCAGCAGTTTCGGGACCCCAGGGGTAAATGCTTTCTTT